The following is a TCR beta chain sequence with its context. The antigen remains undetermined. The data were obtained in a study of memory CD4+ T cells and cytomegalovirus serostatus. The sort gate was single viable CD3+CD4+CD8-CD45RO+ cells for memory CD4+ T cells. CMV serostatus came from serum IgG against pp150, pp28, p38, p52. Trimming cost V 5 bases and J 3 bases, with 10 bases left between them. CDR3 length: 13 amino acids. CDR1 SGHTA and CDR2 FQGNSA come from the germline V gene. Whole-study findings and limits: About 40% of the roughly 150 known CMV-associated TCRbeta sequences appeared in CD4+ memory. Suggested: most of the CMV-linked TCR signature lies in CD4+ memory cells.

How the authors handled the data: After removing out-of-frame reads, 2,204,828 distinct TCRbeta sequences remained. Assay used: immunoSEQ multiplex PCR; TCRdb lists only in-frame clones, some missing. Clone size and V and J calls were adopted from that table, with D and trimming inferred from the DNA. There are 65,000 to 95,000 clones in the sample; approximately 84% occur only once, and around 0.77% lies in the top ten. The chain carries TRBV7-2 and TRBJ1-2, with D unclear. The clonotype originates from an adult in good health and CMV-seronegative. Sequencing was carried out using memory CD4+ T cells from blood. The CDR3, as DNA: TGTGCCAGCAGCCTCGACGGAGACTATGGCTACACCTTC. It is translated as CASSLDGDYGYTF.